What follows describes a single T cell receptor beta chain. Its antigen remains unidentified. The PCR used 60 Vbeta and 13 Jbeta primers. The assay was immunoSEQ multiplex PCR, and TCRdb's table has in-frame clones only and misses some. Of more than 110,000 clones listed, around 77% were seen once; the top ten hold approximately 2.1%. This sample was taken from a study of cytomegalovirus exposure and HLA in healthy donors. The CDR3 sequence is 15 residues long. V gave up 1 base and J gave up 4 bases; unmatched junction bases: 4. Germline V lookup: CDR1 SNHLY, CDR2 FYNNEI. Broader study findings: Excluded were some V segments that proved indistinguishable, including TRBV6-2 and TRBV6-3. For most subjects, TCR beta sequences were reported to predict HLA-A and HLA-B alleles with accuracy.

Source material: PBMCs. The V call is TRBV2, the J call TRBJ2-7; 10 bases line up with TRBD2. This clonotype originated in a man aged 30 to 45 in good health and CMV-seronegative. CDR3 loop: CASSEGERGGYEQYF. DNA for the CDR3: TGTGCCAGCAGTGAAGGGGAGCGGGGGGGATACGAGCAGTACTTC.